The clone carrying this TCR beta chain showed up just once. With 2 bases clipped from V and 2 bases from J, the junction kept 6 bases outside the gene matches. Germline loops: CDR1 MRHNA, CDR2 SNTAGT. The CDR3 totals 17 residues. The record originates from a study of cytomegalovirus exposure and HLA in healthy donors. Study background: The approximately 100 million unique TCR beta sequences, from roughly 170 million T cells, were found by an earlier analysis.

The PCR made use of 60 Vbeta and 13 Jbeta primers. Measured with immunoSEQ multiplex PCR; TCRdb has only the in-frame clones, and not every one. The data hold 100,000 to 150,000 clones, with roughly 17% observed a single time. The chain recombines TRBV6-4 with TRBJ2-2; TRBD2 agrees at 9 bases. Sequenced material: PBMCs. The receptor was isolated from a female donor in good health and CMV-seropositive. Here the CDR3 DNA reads TGTGCCAGCAGTGACCGTGCTAGCGGGGAAAACACCGGGGAGCTGTTTTTT. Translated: CASSDRASGENTGELFF.